These 30 T cell receptor beta chains came from one sample sequenced in a study of CD4 T cell repertoires in COVID-19. Assay used: immunoSEQ multiplex PCR; TCRdb lists only in-frame clones, some missing. Of some 71,000 clones in the sample, 80% to 90% were seen once. Sequenced here: CD4+ T cells from peripheral blood, sampled after recovery from COVID-19. These receptors all stem from a human donor who had COVID-19.

The V and J genes are TRBV18 and TRBJ1-4; 9 positions agree with TRBD1. Per the germline V gene, CDR1 is KGHSH and CDR2 is LQKENI. Germline trimming cut 0 bases from V and 6 bases from J; bases unmatched to any gene: 2. The CDR3 extends over 15 amino acids. CDR3 sequence: CASSPPTGGHEKLFF. As DNA, the CDR3 is TGTGCCAGCTCACCACCGACAGGGGGGCATGAAAAACTGTTTTTT.

This clone was recorded once. The chain is built from TRBV7-9 and TRBJ1-2; 8 bases agree with TRBD1. V shed 4 bases and J 7 bases; nucleotides not matched to a gene: 5. The CDR3 has 13 residues. Germline V gives CDR1 SEHNR, CDR2 FQNEAQ (reference sequence). The CDR3 loop is CASSSLQGGGYTF. The CDR3 bases are TGTGCCAGCAGCTCTCTACAGGGGGGTGGCTACACCTTC.

This chain uses TRBV4-1 with TRBJ1-1, with 7 nucleotides matching TRBD1. Germline CDR1 is MGHRA and CDR2 is YSYEKL. There are 17 residues in the CDR3. V was pared by 6 bases and J by 0 bases, with 13 bases of the junction left unmatched. This CDR3 reads CASRATGTEGMNTEAFF. The DNA for the CDR3 is TGCGCCAGCAGGGCCACCGGGACAGAAGGGATGAACACTGAAGCTTTCTTT.

The chain links TRBV2 to TRBJ1-4, with TRBD1 matching 9 bases. Germline trimming cut 5 bases from V and 7 bases from J; bases unmatched to any gene: 5. The germline gives CDR1 SNHLY, CDR2 FYNNEI. The CDR3 spans 14 residues. Written as DNA, the CDR3 is TGTGCCAGCAGTTTACAGGGGGCGCTTGAAAAACTGTTTTTT. It is translated as CASSLQGALEKLFF.

The rearrangement links TRBV2 to TRBJ2-7, with 10 bases identical to TRBD1. V lost 8 bases to trimming and J lost 0 bases; unmatched junction nucleotides: 13. The V gene's germline CDR1 is SNHLY and CDR2 FYNNEI. The CDR3 spans 17 residues. The CDR3 DNA is TGTGCCAGCGAATCCGGGGACAGGGGACCCCCCTCCTACGAGCAGTACTTC. Amino acids: CASESGDRGPPSYEQYF. Looking up the rest from reference TRBV2 and TRBJ2-7 gives the full variable domain: EPEVTQTPSHQVTQMGQEVILRCVPISNHLYFYWYRQILGQKVEFLVSFYNNEISEKSEIFDDQFSVERPDGSNFTLKIRSTKLEDSAMYFCASESGDRGPPSYEQYFGPGTRLTVT.

The gene calls are TRBV9 and TRBJ1-1; D remains ambiguous. The CDR3 is 15 amino acids. V was trimmed by 0 bases and J by 5 bases, leaving 14 bases between them. CDR1 is SGDLS and CDR2 is YYNGEE in the germline V gene. DNA of the CDR3: TGTGCCAGCAGCGTAGGTGACCTAGGAGGGACTGAAGCTTTCTTT. It yields the protein CASSVGDLGGTEAFF.

The rearrangement joins TRBV7-8 to TRBJ1-5; a possible D gene is TRBD1 (5 bases). The germline V and J ends were trimmed by 6 bases and 0 bases, with 15 bases remaining between them. The CDR3 covers 16 residues. Germline loops: CDR1 SGHVS, CDR2 FQNEAQ. The DNA of the CDR3 is TGTGCCAGCAGTGTGCGGAGGGGTTATAGCAATCAGCCCCAGCATTTT. Its protein product is CASSVRRGYSNQPQHF.

The V call is TRBV19, the J call TRBJ1-5; possible D gene TRBD1, 5 bases. This CDR3 region has 15 residues. With 6 bases removed from V and 6 bases from J, the gap between germline ends came to 18 bases. Germline assignment: CDR1 LNHDA and CDR2 SQIVND (reference sequence). The CDR3 sequence: CASRHSGARLQPQHF. The CDR3 DNA is TGTGCCAGTAGGCACAGCGGGGCGAGGCTTCAGCCCCAGCATTTT.

The chain is built from TRBV19 and TRBJ1-2; tentatively, D is TRBD1 (5 bases). Per the germline V gene, CDR1 is LNHDA and CDR2 is SQIVND (reference sequence). CDR3 length: 12 residues. Trimming took 7 bases from V and 6 from J, leaving 12 bases between them. The CDR3 DNA follows: TGTGCCAGTAAGGCAGGGCTGCATGGCTACACCTTC. This codes for CASKAGLHGYTF.

This clone was seen a handful of times. This chain joins TRBV12-3 or TRBV12-4 and TRBJ1-1; D call uncertain. The CDR3 is 11 residues long. Trimming stripped 1 base from V and 7 bases from J, with 4 bases between. The CDR3 sequence is CASSLEFEAFF. The CDR3 DNA sequence: TGTGCCAGCAGTTTAGAGTTTGAAGCTTTCTTT.

The V call is TRBV11-2, the J call TRBJ1-2; D remains ambiguous. Germline V gene data show CDR1 as SGHAT and CDR2 as FQNNGV. V was shortened by 1 base and J by 2 bases, with 8 bases between the two germline ends. This CDR3 is 14 amino acids long. The CDR3, as DNA: TGTGCCAGCAGCTTAGCCAGGATCAACTATGGCTACACCTTC. This gives the protein CASSLARINYGYTF. The full variable domain, completed using reference TRBV11-2 and TRBJ1-2, is EAGVAQSPRYKIIEKRQSVAFWCNPISGHATLYWYQQILGQGPKLLIQFQNNGVVDDSQLPKDRFSAERLKGVDSTLKIQPAKLEDSAVYLCASSLARINYGYTFGSGTRLTVV.

This clone was detected only once. V gene TRBV2 combines with J gene TRBJ2-1; perhaps TRBD1 as D (6 bases). Germline CDR1 and CDR2: SNHLY and FYNNEI. Trimming pared 2 bases from V and 8 bases from J, leaving 7 bases between. The CDR3 has 12 amino acids. This CDR3 reads CASSEQGYEQFF. The CDR3 bases are TGTGCCAGCAGTGAACAGGGGTATGAGCAGTTCTTC. Full variable domain (rest looked up from reference TRBV2 and TRBJ2-1): EPEVTQTPSHQVTQMGQEVILRCVPISNHLYFYWYRQILGQKVEFLVSFYNNEISEKSEIFDDQFSVERPDGSNFTLKIRSTKLEDSAMYFCASSEQGYEQFFGPGTRLTVL.

The genes are TRBV3-1 (or the pseudogene TRBV3-2) and TRBJ2-1; D gene unclear. The CDR3 has 11 residues. Trimming removed 8 bases from V and 9 bases from J, with 11 bases in between. The germline V gene encodes CDR1 LGHDT and CDR2 YNNKEL (reference sequence). Here the CDR3 reads CASARSGEQFF. Written as DNA, the CDR3 is TGTGCCAGCGCAAGATCGGGTGAGCAGTTCTTC.

V is TRBV29-1 and J is TRBJ1-1; D is unresolved. The CDR3 sequence is 12 residues long. The ends were cut back, 1 base at V and 8 bases at J, with 11 bases in the middle. Germline V gene lookup returns CDR1 SQVTM and CDR2 ANQGSEA. The CDR3 loop reads CSVEVAAVEAFF. In nucleotides, the CDR3 is TGCAGCGTTGAAGTTGCGGCAGTAGAAGCTTTCTTT.

V is TRBV5-3 and J is TRBJ2-7; TRBD2 matches at 9 bases. TRBV5-3 is an ORF for which the function is uncertain. After removal of 4 bases from V and 4 bases from J, the junction contained 6 bases not matched to a gene. This CDR3 spans 14 amino acids. The CDR3 loop is CARSTAGGGYEQYF. CDR3 nucleotides: TGTGCCAGAAGCACCGCGGGAGGGGGATACGAGCAGTACTTC.

The rearrangement links TRBV5-1 to TRBJ1-3, with no clear D. The V end lost 4 bases, the J end lost 7 bases, and 15 bases lay between the germline ends. The CDR3 covers 14 residues. CDR1 is SGHRS, CDR2 YFSETQ, per germline. The CDR3, as DNA: TGCGCCAGCAGCCCGGAAGGCGGAGGGAACACCATATATTTT. This sequence encodes CASSPEGGGNTIYF. Filled out from reference TRBV5-1 and TRBJ1-3, the complete variable domain reads KAGVTQTPRYLIKTRGQQVTLSCSPISGHRSVSWYQQTPGQGLQFLFEYFSETQRNKGNFPGRFSGRQFSNSRSEMNVSTLELGDSALYLCASSPEGGGNTIYFGEGSWLTVV.

The V call is TRBV12-3 or TRBV12-4, the J call TRBJ2-5, with D uncertain. Trimming cost V 2 bases and J 7 bases, with 11 bases left between them. The CDR3 loop spans 13 amino acids. The CDR3 protein is CASSLQLLGTQYF. In nucleotides, the CDR3 is TGTGCCAGCAGTTTACAGCTGCTTGGGACCCAGTACTTC.

The V call is TRBV5-3, the J call TRBJ1-2; possible D gene TRBD1, 6 bases. TRBV5-3 is annotated as an ORF whose role is uncertain. Trimming shortened V by 3 bases and J by 8 bases, and 17 bases separated the two germline ends. The CDR3 has 14 amino acids. DNA of the CDR3: TGTGCCAGAAGCTCTACAGGGTCGTTGGTAGGCTACACCTTC. This sequence encodes CARSSTGSLVGYTF.

This chain connects TRBV5-5 to TRBJ1-1; 10 positions agree with TRBD1. This CDR3 is built from 17 residues. Germline CDR1 is SGHKS and CDR2 is YYEKEE (reference sequence). Trimming took 4 bases from V and 0 from J; bases not matched to a gene: 9. The CDR3 loop reads CASSVATGTGVNTEAFF. The CDR3 DNA reads TGTGCCAGCAGCGTGGCAACCGGGACAGGGGTGAACACTGAAGCTTTCTTT.

This chain uses TRBV6-1 with TRBJ2-1; D gene ambiguous. Between the trimmed V and J ends, which lost 3 bases and 0 bases, there was a span of 3 bases. In germline, CDR1 is MNHNS, CDR2 SASEGT. The CDR3 consists of 13 residues. The CDR3 here is CASSESSYNEQFF. DNA of the CDR3: TGTGCCAGCAGTGAGAGCTCCTACAATGAGCAGTTCTTC.

In this sample, this clone turned up once. The chain combines TRBV13 with TRBJ1-4; no reliable D call. The CDR3 runs to 14 residues. Germline assignment: CDR1 PRHDT and CDR2 FYEKMQ (reference sequence). The ends were cut back, 3 bases at V and 0 bases at J, with 5 bases in the middle. Here the CDR3 reads CASSLGATNEKLFF. CDR3 nucleotides: TGTGCCAGCAGCTTGGGAGCAACTAATGAAAAACTGTTTTTT. The full variable domain, rest sourced from reference TRBV13 and TRBJ1-4, is AAGVIQSPRHLIKEKRETATLKCYPIPRHDTVYWYQQGPGQDPQFLISFYEKMQSDKGSIPDRFSAQQFSDYHSELNMSSLELGDSALYFCASSLGATNEKLFFGSGTQLSVL.

CDR3 amino acids: CASSLGPGDYEQYF. The CDR3 bases are TGCGCCAGCAGCCTTGGGCCAGGGGACTACGAGCAGTACTTC. The chain employs TRBV5-1 and TRBJ2-7; TRBD1 might be the D (6 bases). V lost 4 bases and J lost 3, with 14 bases in between. CDR1 and CDR2 (germline): SGHRS, YFSETQ. This CDR3 is 14 amino acids long.

V and J are TRBV4-2 and TRBJ2-1; 7 bases map to TRBD1. Germline trimming cut 4 bases from V and 6 bases from J; bases unmatched to any gene: 9. CDR1 and CDR2 from the germline V gene are LGHNA and YNFKEQ. The CDR3 runs 15 residues. CDR3 nucleotide sequence: TGTGCCAGCAGCCCCTACAGCACAGGGGCCAATGAGCAGTTCTTC. This codes for CASSPYSTGANEQFF.

J is TRBJ2-7 and V is TRBV7-8; 10 bases fit TRBD2. The junction had 9 bases not matched to a gene; V was cut back by 2 bases and J by 2 bases. The germline gives CDR1 SGHVS, CDR2 FQNEAQ. The CDR3 is 17 residues long. CDR3 sequence: CASSLNWASGSTYEQYF. In DNA, the CDR3 is TGTGCCAGCAGCTTAAATTGGGCTAGCGGGAGTACCTACGAGCAGTACTTC.

The chain employs TRBV9 and TRBJ2-7; D gene unclear. The CDR3 is 13 amino acids. Deletions cut 0 bases from V and 5 bases from J, with 9 bases between. Germline V gene data show CDR1 as SGDLS and CDR2 as YYNGEE. The CDR3 DNA reads TGTGCCAGCAGCGTAGGGTTGGGGAACGAGCAGTACTTC. Residues: CASSVGLGNEQYF. Drawing the rest from reference TRBV9 and TRBJ2-7, the complete variable domain is DSGVTQTPKHLITATGQRVTLRCSPRSGDLSVYWYQQSLDQGLQFLIQYYNGEERAKGNILERFSAQQFPDLHSELNLSSLELGDSALYFCASSVGLGNEQYFGPGTRLTVT.

The chain recombines TRBV7-2 with TRBJ1-5, with D unclear. CDR1 is SGHTA and CDR2 is FQGNSA in the germline V gene. This CDR3 comprises 15 residues. Trimming stripped 1 base from V and 0 bases from J, with 7 bases between. The CDR3: CASSLGSPSNQPQHF. In nucleotides, the CDR3 is TGTGCCAGCAGCTTAGGGAGCCCTAGCAATCAGCCCCAGCATTTT.

The chain carries TRBV30 and TRBJ2-3, with D tentatively TRBD1 (5 bases). The V end lost 0 bases, the J end lost 0 bases, and 13 bases lay between the germline ends. The germline V gene encodes CDR1 GTSNPN and CDR2 SVGIG (reference sequence). The CDR3 extends over 16 amino acids. The CDR3: CAWSVATDSSTDTQYF. CDR3 in DNA: TGTGCCTGGAGTGTCGCGACAGACTCTAGCACAGATACGCAGTATTTT.

The chain joins TRBV7-9 to TRBJ1-2; 10 nucleotides agree with TRBD1. The V and J ends lost 4 bases and 6 bases, in that order; junction bases with no gene match: 8. The CDR3 consists of 15 residues. Germline V gene data show CDR1 as SEHNR and CDR2 as FQNEAQ (reference sequence). The CDR3 loop is CASSSTGTGENGYTF. The CDR3 DNA is TGTGCCAGCAGCTCGACCGGGACAGGGGAAAATGGCTACACCTTC.

The V gene is TRBV28, the J gene TRBJ1-3, with no clear D. V was cut by 4 bases and J by 0 bases, with 10 bases left in between. Germline assignment: CDR1 MDHEN and CDR2 SYDVKM. The CDR3 contains 15 residues. CDR3 DNA: TGTGCCAGCAGTTCCCACGGATCCTCTGGAAACACCATATATTTT. It is translated as CASSSHGSSGNTIYF.

The chain links TRBV6-5 to TRBJ1-2, with 10 positions matching TRBD1. This CDR3 has 15 amino acids. V gave up 4 bases and J gave up 2 bases; unmatched junction bases: 4. CDR1 and CDR2 from the germline V gene are MNHEY and SVGAGI. CDR3 bases: TGTGCCAGCAGTTCACCGGGACAGGGGAACTATGGCTACACCTTC. This translates into CASSSPGQGNYGYTF.